This TCR beta chain was documented in a study of Ad26.COV2.S vaccination and SARS-CoV-2 variants. Background on the study: Donor participated within the Ad26.COV2.S arm of the COV1001 trial. Once, or twice with 56 days between doses, Ad26.COV2.S was given intramuscularly. Study findings and constraints: For non-spike TCRs, breadth in vaccine recipients resembled that in placebo recipients. The TCR breadth and depth analyses may have produced an underestimate of total T cell responses.

Sample treatment: around 19 received Ad26.COV2.S at low or high dose, single or two shots; 5 received placebo; per-sample allocation not given. Sampling was done on day 63 after the first vaccine or placebo injection. Remarks on this clone: Its specificity is not known.

Generated by immunoSEQ multiplex PCR, the TCRdb table keeps only in-frame clones and is missing some. The top ten clones hold 1.5% to 2% of a sample with almost 400,000 clones, roughly 90% of them seen once. Sequenced material: peripheral blood, taken in a trial of Ad26.COV2.S vaccine versus placebo. The sequence was obtained from a person between 18 and 65 years old who received the Ad26.COV2.S COVID-19 vaccine or a placebo.

The DNA for the CDR3 is TGTGCCAGCAGCTTAGCAGGGCATGCTTCCTCCTACGAGCAGTACTTC. Translated, it gives CASSLAGHASSYEQYF. The chain is built from TRBV7-7 and TRBJ2-7; D remains ambiguous. The V gene's germline CDR1 is SSHAT and CDR2 FNYEAQ (reference sequence). V was shortened by 0 bases and J by 0 bases, with 12 bases between the two germline ends. This CDR3 contains 16 residues.